The 21 T cell receptor beta chains reported below all come from one sample, sequenced in a study of T cells in Graves' hyperthyroidism and ophthalmopathy. TCR beta CDR3 sequences were amplified from RNA transcripts. First-round RT-PCR with HTBI primers amplified the TCR CDR3 region. Using its own MiXCR run on the multiplex PCR reads, TCRdb lists one record per CDR3 protein. Among roughly 380,000 distinct CDR3 sequences listed, about 14% were seen once. What was sequenced was blood. Source of these receptors: a man aged 30 to 39 with Graves' hyperthyroidism that later progressed to Graves' ophthalmopathy.

This clonotype was seen repeatedly, ten times or more. The gene calls are TRBV4-1 and TRBJ2-7; D is perhaps TRBD1 or TRBD2 (5 bases each). The V gene lost 2 bases and the J gene lost 0 bases, with 14 bases spanning the gap. The germline gives CDR1 MGHRA, CDR2 YSYEKL. This CDR3 comprises 16 residues. DNA for the CDR3: TGCGCCAGCAGCCAATTCCGGGACGAACTCTCCTACGAGCAGTACTTC. This gives the protein CASSQFRDELSYEQYF.

This chain uses TRBV13 with TRBJ1-6; 7 positions agree with TRBD1. J lost 9 bases, V lost 5 bases, and 1 base had no gene match. The CDR3 has 12 amino acids. In germline, CDR1 is PRHDT, CDR2 FYEKMQ (reference sequence). The CDR3 DNA follows: TGTGCCAGCAGCCAGGGGGGTTCACCCCTCCACTTT. Translated, it gives CASSQGGSPLHF.

This clonotype was recorded many times. The chain employs TRBV7-2 and TRBJ2-3; D is ambiguous. This CDR3 is built from 13 residues. Germline-derived CDR1 and CDR2 are SGHTA and FQGNSA. V lost 5 bases and J lost 5, with 11 bases in between. The CDR3 loop reads CASSPSTRDTQYF. DNA of the CDR3: TGTGCCAGCAGCCCCTCGACCCGAGATACGCAGTATTTT.

V is TRBV9 and J is TRBJ1-1; TRBD1 matches at 11 bases. Germline V gene lookup returns CDR1 SGDLS and CDR2 YYNGEE. The CDR3 is made up of 14 amino acids. With V trimmed by 6 bases and J by 3 bases, 4 bases remained unmatched. The CDR3 sequence is CASTGTGGDTEAFF. In DNA form, the CDR3 reads TGTGCCAGCACCGGGACAGGGGGTGACACTGAAGCTTTCTTT.

The J gene is TRBJ2-6, the V gene TRBV19; 7 bases align to TRBD1. The CDR3 length is 18 residues. The V and J ends lost 3 bases and 0 bases, in that order; junction bases with no gene match: 8. The germline V gene has CDR1 LNHDA and CDR2 SQIVND (reference sequence). The CDR3 spells CASSIGDRYYSGANVLTF. The CDR3 DNA reads as TGTGCCAGTAGTATCGGGGACAGATATTACTCTGGGGCCAACGTCCTGACTTTC.

This clonotype was observed a few times. The chain links TRBV6-2 or TRBV6-3 to TRBJ2-2; D might be TRBD1 (5 bases). This CDR3 has 14 amino acids. The V end lost 7 bases, the J end lost 1 base, and 10 bases lay between the germline ends. The V gene's germline CDR1 is MNHEY and CDR2 SVGEGT. The CDR3 sequence is CASTGHKNTGELFF. CDR3 nucleotide sequence: TGTGCCAGCACTGGACACAAGAACACCGGGGAGCTGTTTTTT.

There are a few counts of this clonotype. The rearrangement links TRBV30 to TRBJ1-6; D remains ambiguous. This CDR3 contains 14 residues. Per germline, CDR1 GTSNPN and CDR2 SVGIG (reference sequence). Trimming took off 3 bases at V and 1 base at J, with 7 bases between the two ends. CDR3 nucleotides: TGTGCCTGGAGGGGTCTGTCCTATAATTCACCCCTCCACTTT. It encodes CAWRGLSYNSPLHF.

V and J are TRBV11-3 and TRBJ1-1; D call uncertain. Trimming shortened V by 5 bases and J by 4 bases, and 20 bases separated the two germline ends. The length of the CDR3 is 16 residues. Germline CDR1 is SGHNT and CDR2 is YENEEA. The CDR3 here is CASSQGYRAEGTEAFF. Written as DNA, the CDR3 is TGTGCCAGCAGCCAAGGATATCGGGCGGAGGGCACTGAAGCTTTCTTT.

In this sample, this clonotype turned up many times. The genes are TRBV9 and TRBJ2-7; TRBD1 or TRBD2 may be the D gene (6 bases each). The germline V gene has CDR1 SGDLS and CDR2 YYNGEE. The CDR3 is made up of 14 amino acids. Trimming cost V 0 bases and J 0 bases, with 7 bases left between them. This chain's CDR3 is CASSVEGGSYEQYF. The CDR3 DNA reads TGTGCCAGCAGCGTAGAGGGGGGCTCCTACGAGCAGTACTTC.

The genes are TRBV24-1 and TRBJ1-2, with D perhaps matching TRBD1 (5 bases). The CDR3 is made up of 13 amino acids. V was pared by 4 bases and J by 8 bases, with 13 bases between. Germline V gene sequence: CDR1 KGHDR, CDR2 SFDVKD. CDR3 nucleotides: TGTGCCACCAGTGACTCAGGGCAGAGAGGCTACACCTTC. Translating gives CATSDSGQRGYTF.

Points on this clonotype: An end of the junction differs from the germline gene, which may be a read error. This chain connects TRBV2 to TRBJ1-1, with no clear D. The CDR3 covers 14 residues. CDR1 SNHLY and CDR2 FYNNEI come from the germline V gene. The CDR3 DNA reads TGTACCAGCAGTCCACACGGCCCTGGGGCTGAAGCTTTCTTT. This gives the protein CTSSPHGPGAEAFF.

Worth noting for this clonotype: Just one base apart from a much larger clone, this may be a read error. The V and J genes are TRBV28 and TRBJ2-2; 7 bases fit TRBD1. The CDR3 has 13 amino acids. Germline CDR1 reads MDHEN; CDR2 reads SYDVKM. The chain's CDR3 is CASSSGQDGELLF. The CDR3 DNA follows: TGTGCCAGCAGTTCCGGACAGGACGGGGAGCTGCTTTTT.

This clonotype showed up many times. The chain joins TRBV7-6 to TRBJ1-5; D call uncertain. Germline CDR1 is SGHVS and CDR2 is FNYEAQ. This CDR3 region has 14 residues. V shed 11 bases and J shed 8 bases, with 22 bases lying between them. The CDR3 sequence: CAGGSRRTLEPQHF. The CDR3 DNA reads TGTGCCGGCGGGAGCAGGAGAACTTTAGAGCCCCAGCATTTT. The full variable domain, completed using reference TRBV7-6 and TRBJ1-5, is GAGVSQSPRYKVTKRGQDVALRCDPISGHVSLYWYRQALGQGPEFLTYFNYEAQQDKSGLPNDRFSAERPEGSISTLTIQRTEQRDSAMYRCAGGSRRTLEPQHFGDGTRLSIL.

This clonotype was observed a handful of times. This chain joins TRBV4-1 and TRBJ2-7; a weak D match, TRBD1 (6 bases). There are 17 residues in the CDR3. CDR1 MGHRA and CDR2 YSYEKL come from the germline V gene. V lost 0 bases and J lost 3, with 18 bases in between. The CDR3 loop reads CASSQERRTVGYYEQYF. The CDR3, as DNA: TGCGCCAGCAGCCAAGAACGAAGGACAGTGGGTTACTACGAGCAGTACTTC.

The rearrangement links TRBV4-1 to TRBJ2-3; TRBD2 matches at 7 bases. J was trimmed by 5 bases and V by 2 bases; bases with no gene match: 10. The germline CDR1 and CDR2 sequences are MGHRA and YSYEKL. The CDR3 has 16 amino acids. CDR3 in amino acids: CASSQPTSAVKDTQYF. CDR3 DNA: TGCGCCAGCAGCCAACCTACTAGCGCCGTCAAAGATACGCAGTATTTT.

This clonotype has at least ten counts. The gene calls are TRBV12-3 or TRBV12-4 and TRBJ1-2, with D tentatively TRBD1 (5 bases). Between the trimmed V and J ends, which lost 3 bases and 7 bases, there was a span of 18 bases. The CDR3 runs to 15 residues. The CDR3 nucleotides read TGTGCCAGCAGTTTTGAGTGGGGGTCTAGTGGTGGCTACACCTTC. Translated: CASSFEWGSSGGYTF.

The V call is TRBV5-5, the J call TRBJ2-7; 10 bases are a match to TRBD1. Germline lookup yields CDR1 SGHKS and CDR2 YYEKEE (reference sequence). Trimming at V came to 3 bases and at J to 1 base, leaving 4 bases not matched to a gene. This CDR3 comprises 15 residues. In DNA, the CDR3 is TGTGCCAGCAGCTCCTCGGGACAGGGGTCCTACGAGCAGTACTTC. Its translation is CASSSSGQGSYEQYF.

The sample holds many counts of this clonotype. The rearrangement links TRBV6-1 to TRBJ1-4; D unclear. Germline V gives CDR1 MNHNS, CDR2 SASEGT. The CDR3 has 14 amino acids. V lost 5 bases and J lost 5, with 12 bases in between. The CDR3 region has the DNA TGTGCCAGCAGTTCCGTCGGTTCGAATGAAAAACTGTTTTTT. Its translation: CASSSVGSNEKLFF.

This chain joins TRBV7-9 and TRBJ2-3; 7 nucleotides match TRBD2. The trim removed 4 bases at V and 2 bases at J, leaving 6 bases unmatched. The germline CDR1 and CDR2 sequences are SEHNR and FQNEAQ (reference sequence). The CDR3 has 15 amino acids. Here the CDR3 reads CASSSPGGSTDTQYF. Written as DNA, the CDR3 is TGTGCCAGCAGCTCTCCGGGGGGTTCCACAGATACGCAGTATTTT.

This clonotype turned up a few times. V and J are TRBV5-6 and TRBJ2-2; no firm D call. The CDR3 is made up of 15 amino acids. Deletions cut 1 base from V and 1 base from J, with 8 bases between. From germline, CDR1 is SGHDT and CDR2 YYEEEE. DNA for the CDR3: TGTGCCAGCAGCTTGTGGCTAGTGAACACCGGGGAGCTGTTTTTT. Protein: CASSLWLVNTGELFF. Full variable domain (rest looked up from reference TRBV5-6 and TRBJ2-2): DAGVTQSPTHLIKTRGQQVTLRCSPKSGHDTVSWYQQALGQGPQFIFQYYEEEERQRGNFPDRFSGHQFPNYSSELNVNALLLGDSALYLCASSLWLVNTGELFFGEGSRLTVL.

This clonotype was picked up many times. The genes are TRBV15 and TRBJ1-5; D might be TRBD1 (5 bases). Germline assignment: CDR1 LNHNV and CDR2 YYDKDF (reference sequence). The CDR3 contains 15 residues. V dropped 0 bases and J dropped 1 base, with 7 bases sitting between them. Here the CDR3 reads CATSRDRGSNQPQHF. CDR3 sequence (DNA): TGTGCCACCAGCAGAGATCGGGGGAGCAATCAGCCCCAGCATTTT.